This entry lists 32 T cell receptor beta chains sequenced from one sample in a study of CXCR3 chemokines and chemotherapy response in bladder cancer. TCRdb re-derived calls from the PCR reads in MiXCR, one entry per CDR3 protein. The repertoire holds 3,000 to 3,500 distinct CDR3 sequences, with roughly a sixth as singletons. Sampling was carried out from a patient whose treatment included neoadjuvant chemotherapy. Receptors originate from a human donor with bladder cancer that did not respond to neoadjuvant chemotherapy.

The CDR3 bases are TGTGCCAGCAGCAACAGAGTTCGGGACCAGCAGTTCTTC. Residues: CASSNRVRDQQFF. V gene TRBV9 combines with J gene TRBJ2-1; D might be TRBD1 or TRBD2, each matching 5 bases. The CDR3 extends over 13 amino acids. V was cut by 4 bases and J by 11 bases, with 16 bases left in between. CDR1 is SGDLS, CDR2 YYNGEE, per germline.

The chain joins TRBV9 to TRBJ2-1, with D maybe TRBD1 (6 bases). This CDR3 has 16 residues. Trimming shortened V by 2 bases and J by 8 bases, and 20 bases separated the two germline ends. Germline-derived CDR1 and CDR2 are SGDLS and YYNGEE. CDR3 nucleotides: TGTGCCAGCAGCGTGGGACATCGGCAGGGGCTGGATGAGCAGTTCTTC. Protein product: CASSVGHRQGLDEQFF.

Comments on this clonotype: A far larger clone is off by one base, so a read error is likely. The rearrangement joins TRBV12-3 or TRBV12-4 to TRBJ2-1; D uncertain. The CDR3 is made up of 13 amino acids. The CDR3 nucleotides read TGTGCCAGCGGTTTTGTAGGATACAATGAGCAGTTCTTC. As protein: CASGFVGYNEQFF.

This clonotype is deemed medium-sized (0.01 to 0.1%). The rearrangement joins TRBV5-3 to TRBJ2-3; possible D gene TRBD2, 7 bases. TRBV5-3 is an ORF, and what it does is uncertain. This CDR3 has 19 amino acids. V lost 6 bases and J lost 0, with 26 bases in between. The CDR3 protein is CARIGTGGGPWGSTDTQYF. CDR3 sequence (DNA): TGTGCCAGAATCGGGACGGGGGGCGGGCCCTGGGGGAGCACAGATACGCAGTATTTT.

This clonotype is deemed medium-sized. The chain carries TRBV27 and TRBJ1-5, with D uncertain. Germline lookup yields CDR1 MNHEY and CDR2 SMNVEV (reference sequence). The ends were cut back, 4 bases at V and 0 bases at J, with 13 bases in the middle. The CDR3 has 16 amino acids. CDR3 protein: CASSSGGYSSNQPQHF. In nucleotides, the CDR3 is TGTGCCAGCAGTTCGGGTGGATATTCTAGCAATCAGCCCCAGCATTTT.

This clonotype was seen many times. This chain joins TRBV5-4 and TRBJ2-3; 10 nucleotides line up with TRBD1. Losses at the gene ends were 4 bases for V and 4 bases for J; bases not matched to a gene: 9. This CDR3 has 16 residues. The germline V gene encodes CDR1 SGHNT and CDR2 YYREEE (reference sequence). The CDR3 DNA sequence: TGTGCCAGCAGCCCCCCCGGGGACAGGGGCGCAGATACGCAGTATTTT. Amino acid sequence: CASSPPGDRGADTQYF.

This clonotype is labeled as large. The J gene is TRBJ2-1, the V gene TRBV7-2; possibly TRBD1 or TRBD2 for D (5 bases each). V lost 7 bases to trimming and J lost 7 bases, with 11 bases between them. This CDR3 comprises 12 residues. Germline V gene sequence: CDR1 SGHTA, CDR2 FQGNSA. The CDR3 sequence: CASTGTANEQFF. The CDR3 DNA sequence: TGTGCCAGCACCGGGACCGCAAATGAGCAGTTCTTC.

This clonotype is judged medium-sized (0.01 to 0.1%). The rearrangement links TRBV6-2 or TRBV6-3 to TRBJ2-5; D uncertain. This CDR3 comprises 11 residues. CDR1 and CDR2 (germline): MNHEY, SVGEGT. V lost 5 bases to trimming and J lost 5 bases, with 6 bases between them. The chain's CDR3 is CASSRKETQYF. CDR3 nucleotide sequence: TGTGCCAGCAGTCGCAAGGAGACCCAGTACTTC.

Turning to this clonotype: This likely reflects a read error, since a far larger clone is one base away. The rearrangement uses TRBV6-1 and TRBJ1-1, with D maybe TRBD1 (5 bases). V lost 2 bases to trimming and J lost 3 bases, with 10 bases between them. CDR1 MNHNS and CDR2 SASEGT come from the germline V gene. There are 14 residues in the CDR3. The CDR3 DNA reads TGTGCCAGCAGTGAATGGGGACCCGACACTGAAGCTTTCTTT. Protein sequence: CASSEWGPDTEAFF.

This clonotype is judged medium-sized. The chain joins TRBV9 to TRBJ2-3; no reliable D call. In germline, CDR1 is SGDLS, CDR2 YYNGEE. The CDR3 has 14 amino acids. V shed 0 bases and J shed 0 bases, with 5 bases lying between them. Written as DNA, the CDR3 is TGTGCCAGCAGCGTAGCGCTTAGCACAGATACGCAGTATTTT. This codes for CASSVALSTDTQYF.

This clonotype ranks as medium-sized. The chain is built from TRBV13 and TRBJ1-1, with D hard to call. The CDR3 loop spans 14 amino acids. Germline CDR1 PRHDT, CDR2 FYEKMQ (reference sequence). V lost 5 bases and J 0 bases, leaving 10 bases between the germline ends. The CDR3 protein is CASSERILNTEAFF. The CDR3 DNA follows: TGTGCCAGCAGCGAAAGAATCTTGAACACTGAAGCTTTCTTT.

This clonotype was counted between two and nine times. V is TRBV3-1 and J is TRBJ2-7; D not resolved. V shed 2 bases and J shed 3 bases, with 2 bases lying between them. Germline V gives CDR1 LGHDT, CDR2 YNNKEL (reference sequence). The CDR3 extends over 11 amino acids. The CDR3 spells CASSQYYEQYF. Here the CDR3 DNA reads TGTGCCAGCAGCCAATACTACGAGCAGTACTTC.

Sample share makes this clonotype medium-sized. J is TRBJ1-5 and V is TRBV6-1; D gene unclear. CDR3 length equals 16 residues. Germline CDR1 and CDR2: MNHNS and SASEGT. Deletions cut 6 bases from V and 9 bases from J, with 24 bases between. The CDR3 DNA reads TGTGCCAGCAGCTCAATCCCTGGCAGTGGGGTCATGCCCCAGCATTTT. Its protein product is CASSSIPGSGVMPQHF.

The chain uses TRBV20-1 and TRBJ1-2, with 7 bases matching TRBD1. Germline CDR1 DFQATT, CDR2 SNEGSKA (reference sequence). The CDR3 extends over 15 amino acids. The J segment lost 4 bases and the V segment lost 3 bases, leaving 11 bases of the junction unmatched. The CDR3 bases are TGCAGTGCTAGTGGTCAATCGGGGGACAGCTATGGCTACACCTTC. Translated: CSASGQSGDSYGYTF.

This clonotype is deemed medium-sized (0.01 to 0.1%). This chain joins TRBV15 and TRBJ1-2; TRBD1 might be the D (5 bases). Germline V gene data show CDR1 as LNHNV and CDR2 as YYDKDF (reference sequence). Trimming shortened V by 3 bases and J by 5 bases, and 10 bases separated the two germline ends. This CDR3 comprises 13 residues. CDR3 sequence: CATSRGGSYGYTF. CDR3 sequence (DNA): TGTGCCACCAGCAGGGGGGGTTCTTATGGCTACACCTTC.

This clonotype was picked up many times. The chain is built from TRBV28 and TRBJ1-1; possibly TRBD1 for D (5 bases). The CDR3 loop spans 15 amino acids. From germline, CDR1 is MDHEN and CDR2 SYDVKM. V dropped 2 bases and J dropped 5 bases, with 15 bases sitting between them. The CDR3 DNA reads as TGTGCCAGCAGTTTAGAACAGGCCGTGGGTACTGAAGCTTTCTTT. This gives the protein CASSLEQAVGTEAFF. Supplemented by reference TRBV28 and TRBJ1-1, the full variable domain reads DVKVTQSSRYLVKRTGEKVFLECVQDMDHENMFWYRQDPGLGLRLIYFSYDVKMKEKGDIPEGYSVSREKKERFSLILESASTNQTSMYLCASSLEQAVGTEAFFGQGTRLTVV.

This clonotype was found many times. This chain joins TRBV12-3 or TRBV12-4 and TRBJ2-7; D gene unclear. The V end was cut by 6 bases, the J end by 7 bases, with 16 bases between. The CDR3 spans 13 residues. Here the CDR3 DNA reads TGTGCCAGCAGCCCCTTCCACTTGAAAGAGCAGTACTTC. It translates to CASSPFHLKEQYF.

The table lists this clonotype with many counts. The chain has TRBV12-3 or TRBV12-4 and TRBJ2-1, with 8 bases fitting TRBD2. J was trimmed by 5 bases and V by 6 bases; bases with no gene match: 9. The CDR3 spans 15 residues. The CDR3 sequence: CASSLKRGSHNEQFF. The DNA of the CDR3 is TGTGCCAGCAGCCTCAAGCGGGGGTCTCACAATGAGCAGTTCTTC.

This clonotype was counted a single time. Only one base separates this from a far larger clonotype, so it likely reflects a read error. The chain joins TRBV6-1 to TRBJ2-7, with 7 bases matching TRBD1. CDR1 and CDR2 from the germline V gene are MNHNS and SASEGT. The CDR3 covers 13 residues. CDR3 coding DNA: TGTGCCAGCCGGACAGGAGAAGGGGATGGCTTCACCTTC. Translation: CASRTGEGDGFTF.

By share, this clonotype counts as medium-sized. The rearrangement uses TRBV29-1 and TRBJ2-3, with 7 positions matching TRBD1. The CDR3 contains 15 residues. Germline V gives CDR1 SQVTM, CDR2 ANQGSEA. V trimming: 6 bases; J trimming: 0 bases; junction bases outside the gene matches: 9. CDR3 in amino acids: CSVIRQGGSTDTQYF. CDR3 DNA sequence: TGCAGCGTCATAAGACAGGGTGGAAGCACAGATACGCAGTATTTT.

This clonotype is medium-sized within its sample. CDR3 residues: CASSVDGTRPFGEQYF. In DNA form, the CDR3 reads TGTGCCAGCAGCGTAGACGGGACTCGGCCTTTCGGCGAGCAGTACTTC. This chain connects TRBV7-2 to TRBJ2-7; tentative D call: TRBD2 (6 bases). This CDR3 spans 16 amino acids. CDR1 and CDR2 from the germline V gene are SGHTA and FQGNSA. V was cut by 5 bases and J by 6 bases, with 23 bases left in between.

By share of the sample, this clonotype is medium-sized (0.01 to 0.1%). The chain recombines TRBV6-1 with TRBJ1-5, with 8 bases aligning to TRBD1. This CDR3 comprises 15 residues. The trim removed 7 bases at V and 6 bases at J, leaving 11 bases unmatched. CDR1 and CDR2 from the germline V gene are MNHNS and SASEGT. For the CDR3, the DNA is TGTGCCAGCATTCCTGGGACAGGTGAGTCTCAGCCCCAGCATTTT. The encoded protein is CASIPGTGESQPQHF.

At least ten counts were recorded for this clonotype. The chain joins TRBV7-3 to TRBJ1-6; TRBD1 might be the D (5 bases). This CDR3 is 14 amino acids long. Germline V gives CDR1 SGHTA, CDR2 FQGTGA. V shed 2 bases and J shed 7 bases, with 9 bases lying between them. DNA for the CDR3: TGTGCCAGCAGCTTATCCCCAGGGAATTCACCCCTCCACTTT. This codes for CASSLSPGNSPLHF. The whole variable domain, remainder taken from reference TRBV7-3 and TRBJ1-6, is GAGVSQTPSNKVTEKGKYVELRCDPISGHTALYWYRQSLGQGPEFLIYFQGTGAADDSGLPNDRFFAVRPEGSVSTLKIQRTERGDSAVYLCASSLSPGNSPLHFGNGTRLTVT.

By share, this clonotype counts as medium-sized. This chain uses TRBV6-5 with TRBJ2-1; D remains ambiguous. Germline V gene sequence: CDR1 MNHEY, CDR2 SVGAGI. Trimming left V 6 bases short and J 0 bases short, with 6 bases between. The CDR3 is 13 residues long. The chain's CDR3 is CASRGSSYNEQFF. The CDR3 bases are TGTGCCAGCAGAGGGTCCTCCTACAATGAGCAGTTCTTC.

The table lists this clonotype with many counts. This chain connects TRBV5-6 to TRBJ2-5; 12 positions match TRBD2. The trim removed 4 bases at V and 10 bases at J, leaving 17 bases unmatched. This CDR3 contains 17 residues. CDR1 and CDR2 (germline): SGHDT, YYEEEE. The CDR3 DNA reads TGTGCCAGCAGCCCCCCCGTCGAGACTAGCGGGGGTGACCTCCAGTACTTC. Translation gives CASSPPVETSGGDLQYF. The whole variable domain, remainder taken from reference TRBV5-6 and TRBJ2-5, is DAGVTQSPTHLIKTRGQQVTLRCSPKSGHDTVSWYQQALGQGPQFIFQYYEEEERQRGNFPDRFSGHQFPNYSSELNVNALLLGDSALYLCASSPPVETSGGDLQYFGPGTRLLVL.

By share, this clonotype counts as large. In nucleotides, the CDR3 is TGTGCCAGCAGCTTTTCCGGGTGGGGGGAGAGCCTCTACGAGCAGTACTTC. Translated: CASSFSGWGESLYEQYF. The chain has TRBV7-2 and TRBJ2-7; TRBD2 is a possible D gene (6 bases). The CDR3 is 17 residues long. Germline CDR1 reads SGHTA; CDR2 reads FQGNSA. Between the trimmed V and J ends, which lost 3 bases and 3 bases, there was a span of 21 bases.

This clonotype was seen a few times. The V gene is TRBV11-2, the J gene TRBJ2-7, with D tentatively TRBD1 (5 bases). V shed 6 bases and J shed 4 bases, with 10 bases lying between them. Germline V lookup: CDR1 SGHAT, CDR2 FQNNGV. CDR3 size: 12 residues. The CDR3, as DNA: TGTGCCAGCAGTACCCAGGGATACGAGCAGTACTTC. It codes for CASSTQGYEQYF.

This clonotype is deemed medium-sized. V is TRBV7-2 and J is TRBJ2-3; TRBD2 might be the D (6 bases). The CDR3 runs 13 residues. V was trimmed by 5 bases and J by 6 bases, leaving 12 bases between them. The germline V gene encodes CDR1 SGHTA and CDR2 FQGNSA. CDR3 residues: CASSPGVMDTQYF. As DNA, the CDR3 is TGTGCCAGCAGCCCGGGGGTAATGGATACGCAGTATTTT.

Sample share makes this clonotype large (0.1 to 1%). The V and J genes are TRBV27 and TRBJ2-3, with D perhaps TRBD2 (7 bases). CDR3 length: 16 amino acids. Germline CDR1 is MNHEY and CDR2 is SMNVEV (reference sequence). Deletions cut 6 bases from V and 6 bases from J, with 22 bases between. CDR3 nucleotides: TGTGCCAGCAGATTGGGTGCGGGGGCCCCCCCGGATACGCAGTATTTT. Protein product: CASRLGAGAPPDTQYF.

The rearrangement uses TRBV5-5 and TRBJ1-5; no clear D gene. Germline-derived CDR1 and CDR2 are SGHKS and YYEKEE (reference sequence). Trimming removed 1 base from V and 0 bases from J, with 11 bases in between. The CDR3 contains 16 residues. CDR3 loop: CASSLHWGNSNQPQHF. The CDR3 nucleotides read TGTGCCAGCAGCTTGCACTGGGGAAATAGCAATCAGCCCCAGCATTTT. Based on the CDR3 plus reference TRBV5-5 and TRBJ1-5, the full variable domain is DAGVTQSPTHLIKTRGQQVTLRCSPISGHKSVSWYQQVLGQGPQFIFQYYEKEERGRGNFPDRFSARQFPNYSSELNVNALLLGDSALYLCASSLHWGNSNQPQHFGDGTRLSIL.

By its share, this clonotype is medium-sized. CDR3 bases: TGTGCCAGCAGTAAACGTGTCAATCAGCCCCAGCATTTT. Amino acid sequence: CASSKRVNQPQHF. The rearrangement joins TRBV6-5 to TRBJ1-5, with D uncertain. Trimming shortened V by 5 bases and J by 3 bases, and 8 bases separated the two germline ends. In germline, CDR1 is MNHEY, CDR2 SVGAGI. The CDR3 runs 13 residues.

The gene calls are TRBV6-5 and TRBJ2-1; 9 bases are shared with TRBD2. This CDR3 is 14 amino acids long. The germline CDR1 and CDR2 sequences are MNHEY and SVGAGI. V gave up 6 bases and J gave up 6 bases; unmatched junction bases: 6. The CDR3 region has the DNA TGTGCCAGCAGCAGGGGACTAGCCCTCAATGAGCAGTTCTTC. As protein: CASSRGLALNEQFF.